The T cell receptor (beta chain) under discussion was sequenced for a study of cytomegalovirus exposure and HLA in healthy donors. Study conclusions and caveats: The authors later found HLA-associated TCR beta chains more clonally expanded than equally common others. The authors reported that TCR beta sequences could predict HLA-A and HLA-B alleles. These predictions were accurate for most subjects in the first cohort. Immune exposure information available was restricted to CMV serostatus. A later analysis linked a missense variant in DCLRE1C to the trimming of TCR beta V and J genes.

V lost 2 bases to trimming and J lost 8 bases, with 10 bases between them. The germline V gene encodes CDR1 SGHTA and CDR2 FQGTGA. The CDR3 covers 13 residues. A note on this clone: Its antigen is not known.

A multiplex PCR was run with 60 Vbeta primers and 13 Jbeta primers. The data were produced by immunoSEQ multiplex PCR, yet TCRdb's version contains in-frame clones alone and is incomplete. The data hold roughly 170,000 clones, with roughly 80% observed a single time. The source material was PBMCs. This TCR derives from a young woman in good health and CMV-seronegative. This sequence joins TRBV7-3 and TRBJ1-3; D ambiguous. CDR3 DNA: TGTGCCAGCAGCTTAGCAGAGGGTTACACCATATATTTT. It specifies CASSLAEGYTIYF.